The 18 T cell receptor beta chains in this list originate from one sample, sequenced in a study of T cell responses to AZD1222 COVID-19 vaccine. TCRdb's table, derived via immunoSEQ multiplex PCR, lists solely in-frame clones and lacks some. The table shows around 100,000 clones, with roughly nine tenths occurring only once. The input for sequencing was peripheral blood, taken on day 0 of AZD1222 vaccination. Source of these receptors: an adult in good health.

V is TRBV9 and J is TRBJ2-2; TRBD1 aligns across 8 bases. The length of the CDR3 is 16 residues. Germline values: CDR1 SGDLS, CDR2 YYNGEE. Unmatched junction bases numbered 7, after V lost 1 base and J lost 5 bases. The CDR3 reads CASSVFSGGATGELFF. The CDR3 nucleotides are TGTGCCAGCAGCGTATTTTCAGGGGGCGCGACCGGGGAGCTGTTTTTT.

V is TRBV5-5 and J is TRBJ2-1, with D possibly TRBD2 on 6 matching bases. Germline V gene sequence: CDR1 SGHKS, CDR2 YYEKEE (reference sequence). CDR3 length: 16 amino acids. V was clipped by 2 bases and J by 5 bases, with 17 bases between them. CDR3 residues: CASSFWTQGLNNEQFF. The CDR3 DNA reads as TGTGCCAGCAGCTTCTGGACGCAAGGACTAAACAATGAGCAGTTCTTC.

The chain carries TRBV19 and TRBJ1-1; tentatively, D is TRBD1 (5 bases). The CDR3 runs 13 residues. The V gene's germline CDR1 is LNHDA and CDR2 SQIVND (reference sequence). Trimming took off 3 bases at V and 11 bases at J, with 16 bases between the two ends. The DNA of the CDR3 is TGTGCCAGTAGTATTGACAGCCGGGCGGCCGCTTTCTTT. The encoded protein is CASSIDSRAAAFF.

This clone has only a few counts. V usage is TRBV28 and J usage is TRBJ2-3; maybe TRBD1 (6 bases). The V gene lost 5 bases and the J gene lost 6 bases, with 15 bases spanning the gap. CDR1 MDHEN and CDR2 SYDVKM come from the germline V gene. This CDR3 is built from 14 residues. CDR3 DNA: TGTGCCAGCAGTCTTCAGGGGACGGTGGATACGCAGTATTTT. This translates into CASSLQGTVDTQYF. The full variable domain, completed using reference TRBV28 and TRBJ2-3, is DVKVTQSSRYLVKRTGEKVFLECVQDMDHENMFWYRQDPGLGLRLIYFSYDVKMKEKGDIPEGYSVSREKKERFSLILESASTNQTSMYLCASSLQGTVDTQYFGPGTRLTVL.

This rearrangement joins TRBV6-5 to TRBJ1-2; maybe TRBD1 (6 bases). Germline CDR1 reads MNHEY; CDR2 reads SVGAGI. V was shortened by 0 bases and J by 4 bases, with 15 bases between the two germline ends. The CDR3 is 16 amino acids. CDR3 loop: CASSYSTSTGGYGYTF. The CDR3 bases are TGTGCCAGCAGTTACTCAACCTCGACAGGAGGCTATGGCTACACCTTC.

This clone was seen just once. The V gene is TRBV24-1, the J gene TRBJ2-3, with D possibly being TRBD2 (5 bases). The germline gives CDR1 KGHDR, CDR2 SFDVKD. This CDR3 spans 14 amino acids. With 2 bases removed from V and 7 bases from J, the gap between germline ends came to 12 bases. DNA of the CDR3: TGTGCCACCAGTGATTCGAGAGGGTTTTATACGCAGTATTTT. Translation gives CATSDSRGFYTQYF.

The rearrangement links TRBV27 to TRBJ2-1, with 7 positions matching TRBD2. Germline loops: CDR1 MNHEY, CDR2 SMNVEV (reference sequence). The J segment lost 8 bases and the V segment lost 7 bases, leaving 5 bases of the junction unmatched. This CDR3 has 12 amino acids. In nucleotides, the CDR3 is TGTGCCAGCAAACCGGGAGGACATGAGCAGTTCTTC. Protein: CASKPGGHEQFF.

V usage is TRBV6-2 or TRBV6-3 and J usage is TRBJ1-5, with D tentatively TRBD1 (6 bases). The CDR3 extends over 15 amino acids. Germline assignment: CDR1 MNHEY and CDR2 SVGEGT. The germline V and J ends were trimmed by 2 bases and 8 bases, with 16 bases remaining between them. The CDR3 reads CASSYGAGAIKPQHF. CDR3 sequence (DNA): TGTGCCAGCAGTTACGGTGCAGGGGCAATAAAGCCCCAGCATTTT.

The chain uses TRBV6-5 and TRBJ2-7; TRBD1 matches 11 bases. This CDR3 spans 13 amino acids. Trimming cost V 11 bases and J 6 bases; bases outside gene matches: 9. Germline values: CDR1 MNHEY, CDR2 SVGAGI. CDR3 nucleotides: TGTGCCTCCTCCCTCGGACAGGGGGCCGAGCAGTACTTC. The encoded protein is CASSLGQGAEQYF.

The chain recombines TRBV15 with TRBJ2-3, with 8 bases that match TRBD2. V shed 4 bases and J 1 base; nucleotides not matched to a gene: 7. From germline, CDR1 is LNHNV and CDR2 YYDKDF (reference sequence). This CDR3 has 16 residues. This CDR3 reads CATSITGGHGTDTQYF. The CDR3 DNA sequence: TGTGCCACCAGCATCACGGGGGGGCACGGCACAGATACGCAGTATTTT.

The V gene is TRBV6-5, the J gene TRBJ2-7; TRBD2 aligns across 12 bases. This CDR3 contains 15 residues. Germline CDR1 reads MNHEY; CDR2 reads SVGAGI. Unmatched junction bases numbered 6, after V lost 6 bases and J lost 3 bases. CDR3 nucleotides: TGTGCCAGCAGGGGGACTAGCGGGCACTACTACGAGCAGTACTTC. Translated, it gives CASRGTSGHYYEQYF.

The chain uses TRBV12-3 or TRBV12-4 and TRBJ1-2; D is uncertain. The CDR3 totals 13 residues. Trimming removed 1 base at V and 0 bases at J, with 3 bases between. The CDR3 reads CASSLVTNYGYTF. Written as DNA, the CDR3 is TGTGCCAGCAGTTTAGTCACTAACTATGGCTACACCTTC.

The sample holds one count of this clone. CDR3 bases: TGTGCCAGCAGCTTAAACGTGGCAGGGGGGAGCACCGGGGAGCTGTTTTTT. Translated: CASSLNVAGGSTGELFF. This chain joins TRBV7-3 and TRBJ2-2; possibly TRBD1 for D (7 bases). The CDR3 sequence is 17 residues long. The germline gives CDR1 SGHTA, CDR2 FQGTGA. Trimming shortened V by 1 base and J by 4 bases, and 16 bases separated the two germline ends.

The chain is built from TRBV4-3 and TRBJ1-2; no firm D call. The CDR3 is 14 residues long. Trimming cost V 0 bases and J 7 bases, with 12 bases left between them. Germline V gene data show CDR1 as LGHNA and CDR2 as YSLEER. This CDR3 reads CASSQDTAASGYTF. CDR3 coding DNA: TGCGCCAGCAGCCAAGATACGGCGGCCAGTGGCTACACCTTC.

The chain recombines TRBV11-3 with TRBJ2-3; TRBD2 matches at 8 bases. V trimming: 4 bases; J trimming: 4 bases; junction bases outside the gene matches: 4. The CDR3 contains 14 residues. From germline, CDR1 is SGHNT and CDR2 YENEEA. Here the CDR3 reads CASSWRGAPDTQYF. In nucleotides, the CDR3 is TGTGCCAGCAGCTGGCGGGGGGCCCCAGATACGCAGTATTTT.

The table lists this clone with a count of one. V is TRBV2 and J is TRBJ2-2, with D perhaps TRBD1 or TRBD2 (5 bases each). Trimming took 2 bases from V and 2 from J, leaving 18 bases between them. This CDR3 comprises 18 residues. CDR1 SNHLY and CDR2 FYNNEI come from the germline V gene. CDR3 region: CASSELLGTGFNTGELFF. CDR3 in DNA: TGTGCCAGCAGTGAATTGCTAGGGACGGGCTTCAACACCGGGGAGCTGTTTTTT.

The chain is built from TRBV6-5 and TRBJ1-1, with 7 bases fitting TRBD1. Germline-derived CDR1 and CDR2 are MNHEY and SVGAGI. The CDR3 is 14 residues long. After removal of 6 bases from V and 5 bases from J, the junction contained 9 bases not matched to a gene. The CDR3 here is CASRRQGIGTEAFF. CDR3 nucleotides: TGTGCCAGCAGGAGACAGGGAATAGGGACTGAAGCTTTCTTT.

The chain is built from TRBV29-1 and TRBJ2-3; 15 positions agree with TRBD2. The CDR3 runs to 15 residues. The V segment lost 2 bases and the J segment 11 bases; nucleotides outside the gene matches: 8. The V gene's germline CDR1 is SQVTM and CDR2 ANQGSEA. This CDR3 is CSVEPGLAGGGEQYF. CDR3 coding DNA: TGCAGCGTTGAACCGGGACTAGCGGGGGGTGGGGAGCAGTATTTT.